The rows below give T cell receptor beta chains drawn from one sample of a study of long-term antiretroviral therapy in people with HIV. Some clones are missing from TCRdb's copy, which holds only in-frame ones; the method was immunoSEQ multiplex PCR. This sample carries roughly 23,000 clones, around 84% of them seen once, and the ten largest clones take more than 4%. The sample here was unsorted PBMCs, taken roughly 6.1 years after starting antiretroviral therapy. The receptors were gathered from a man aged 25-45 years with HIV. Each CDR3 is given without its conserved first and last residue.

V gene: TRBV5-4; CDR3 protein: ASSPGGKAGELF
V gene: TRBV6-4; CDR3 protein: ASSDSSGPYNEQF
V gene: TRBV5-1; CDR3 protein: ASSGFTGPVYAF
V gene: TRBV5-1; CDR3 protein: ASSIGTGGNEQF
V gene: TRBV4-1; CDR3 protein: ASSQDWGSSYNEQF
V gene: TRBV30; CDR3 protein: AWSVNTDTQY
V gene: TRBV19; CDR3 protein: ASSIDLGTGIADNSPLH
V gene: TRBV5-6; CDR3 protein: ASSLQVSYEQY
V gene: TRBV4-2; CDR3 protein: ASSQVRVVRTEAF
V gene: TRBV11-2; CDR3 protein: ASSLVQGGGARIQY
V gene: TRBV4-1; CDR3 protein: ASSQVRGDYGYT
V gene: TRBV27; CDR3 protein: ASSPLVGQGALQETQY
V gene: TRBV7-6; CDR3 protein: ASSLGTGGLNEQY
V gene: TRBV18; CDR3 protein: ASSPEQQEQY
V gene: TRBV6-1; CDR3 protein: ASSEDPDRGYEQY
V gene: TRBV5-1; CDR3 protein: ASSSLAGADTQY
V gene: TRBV14; CDR3 protein: ASSHLGQAYEQY
V gene: TRBV7-3; CDR3 protein: ASSLTQNTEAF
V gene: TRBV7-6; CDR3 protein: ASRGQGNSGNTIY
V gene: TRBV10-3; CDR3 protein: AISGGLTSNTEAF
V gene: TRBV27; CDR3 protein: ASSITRGWTSYEQY
V gene: TRBV6-6; CDR3 protein: ASSFLTWGSYNEQF
V gene: TRBV7-2; CDR3 protein: ASSLRQSGEQY
V gene: TRBV14; CDR3 protein: ASSLSYWDKKDYGYT
V gene: TRBV5-4; CDR3 protein: ASSPDGAGYGYT
V gene: TRBV6-4; CDR3 protein: ASSADNTGELF
V gene: TRBV6-6; CDR3 protein: ATGGGLTDTQY
V gene: TRBV5-1; CDR3 protein: ASSLGQGEGQY
V gene: TRBV19; CDR3 protein: AIGGLAGGTDTQY
V gene: TRBV11-3; CDR3 protein: ASSLDGTASYEQY
V gene: TRBV28; CDR3 protein: ASSISGRRSFGEKLF
V gene: TRBV5-6; CDR3 protein: ASSPARLEMGETQY
V gene: TRBV28; CDR3 protein: ASSYRGLNSPLH
V gene: TRBV18; CDR3 protein: ASSPAGGALLGSEQF
V gene: TRBV18; CDR3 protein: ASSPSSLEQY
V gene: TRBV9; CDR3 protein: ASSVGGQGDRGYT
V gene: TRBV4-3; CDR3 protein: ASSQELGNTEAF
V gene: TRBV20-1; CDR3 protein: SAREYSEQY
V gene: TRBV28; CDR3 protein: ASSPPEGGRGRAWLAF
V gene: TRBV20-1; CDR3 protein: SASRVQQF
V gene: TRBV6-5; CDR3 protein: ASSPKTYGYT
V gene: TRBV5-1; CDR3 protein: ASSFGGRKNEQF
V gene: TRBV9; CDR3 protein: ASNRAPEGAMYEQY
V gene: TRBV30; CDR3 protein: AWSVGGTYEQY
V gene: TRBV13; CDR3 protein: ASRGQGDQETQY
V gene: TRBV28; CDR3 protein: ASLNRVYTEAF
V gene: TRBV9; CDR3 protein: ASSSVGGGANEQF
V gene: TRBV5-1; CDR3 protein: ASSLVPGQETQY
V gene: TRBV13; CDR3 protein: ASSQEGFEADTQY
V gene: TRBV7-9; CDR3 protein: ASRGSGILSVIDEQF
V gene: TRBV5-6; CDR3 protein: ASSLGVRGGWY
V gene: TRBV27; CDR3 protein: ASSLRGNTEAF